The next 32 T cell receptor beta chains were all read from a single sample in a study of T-cell reconstitution after alpha-beta-depleted transplantation in children. Unique molecular identifiers were used in preparing the TCRbeta library. TCRdb re-analysed the PCR reads in MiXCR, keeping a single row per CDR3 protein. The sample includes 250,000 to 300,000 distinct CDR3 sequences, roughly 9.1% of them seen just once. Sequenced here: PBMCs, sampled before TCRalphabeta/CD19-depleted stem cell transplant. These receptors all come from a boy in the first two years of life with acute myeloid leukemia, due to receive a stem cell transplant.

V and J are TRBV6-1 and TRBJ2-5, with 10 positions matching TRBD2. The trim removed 0 bases at V and 6 bases at J, leaving 4 bases unmatched. CDR1 is MNHNS and CDR2 is SASEGT in the germline V gene. This CDR3 has 15 residues. The CDR3 bases are TGTGCCAGCAGTGAAGCACTAGCGGGGCTCCAGACCCAGTACTTC. Encoded protein: CASSEALAGLQTQYF.

There are many counts of this clonotype. The rearrangement joins TRBV28 to TRBJ1-1; no clear D gene. The CDR3 consists of 14 residues. Germline V gives CDR1 MDHEN, CDR2 SYDVKM. The V end lost 8 bases, the J end lost 4 bases, and 17 bases lay between the germline ends. The CDR3 sequence is CASGFWSRSTEAFF. The CDR3 nucleotides are TGTGCCAGCGGCTTCTGGTCCAGATCCACTGAAGCTTTCTTT.

With respect to this clonotype: This could be a read error, since a much larger clone is one nucleotide away. The chain joins TRBV28 to TRBJ2-7, with 11 bases lining up with TRBD2. The V segment lost 3 bases and the J segment 2 bases; nucleotides outside the gene matches: 12. The CDR3 covers 18 residues. Germline CDR1 reads MDHEN; CDR2 reads SYDVKM. The CDR3 is CASSFMTSGVHTPYEQYF. CDR3 coding DNA: TGTGCCAGCAGTTTTATGACTAGCGGGGTCCATACGCCCTACGAGCAGTACTTC.

V is TRBV4-3 and J is TRBJ1-5, with unresolved D. Germline CDR1 is LGHNA and CDR2 is YSLEER. Trimming stripped 1 base from V and 3 bases from J, with 10 bases between. The CDR3 covers 15 residues. The CDR3 DNA sequence: TGCGCCAGCAGCCAAGTGCTGGGCAACAATCAGCCCCAGCATTTT. It yields the protein CASSQVLGNNQPQHF.

The J gene is TRBJ1-2, the V gene TRBV7-9; D uncertain. Germline V CDR1 and CDR2: SEHNR, FQNEAQ (reference sequence). V was shortened by 3 bases and J by 1 base, with 15 bases between the two germline ends. This CDR3 is 16 amino acids long. DNA of the CDR3: TGTGCCAGCAGCTTGGAATTACAGATGTATAACTATGGCTACACCTTC. Encoded protein: CASSLELQMYNYGYTF.

The chain carries TRBV7-9 and TRBJ2-2; 7 bases align to TRBD1. V lost 5 bases and J lost 9; bases outside the gene matches: 6. The CDR3 spans 13 residues. CDR1 and CDR2 (germline): SEHNR, FQNEAQ (reference sequence). The CDR3 DNA reads as TGTGCCAGCAGCACTCGGGACAGCCGGGAGCTGTTTTTT. Protein product: CASSTRDSRELFF.

Comments on this clonotype: Since a much larger clone is just one base distant, this may be a read error. The chain joins TRBV4-2 to TRBJ2-1; tentatively, D is TRBD2 (7 bases). This CDR3 has 22 residues. Germline CDR1 and CDR2: LGHNA and YNFKEQ. This chain's CDR3 is CASSPGTKVLGHASPSYNKQFF. The DNA for the CDR3 is TGTGCCAGCAGCCCCGGGACTAAGGTCTTGGGACATGCTTCTCCTTCTTACAATAAGCAGTTCTTC.

At least ten counts were recorded for this clonotype. The chain carries TRBV4-3 and TRBJ1-2; D possibly corresponds to TRBD1 (5 bases). The length of the CDR3 is 15 residues. Germline V lookup: CDR1 LGHNA, CDR2 YSLEER. The V gene lost 4 bases and the J gene lost 4 bases, with 16 bases spanning the gap. CDR3 bases: TGCGCCAGCAGCCCCGGAGAGGGGCGGCCCTATGGCTACACCTTC. The encoded protein is CASSPGEGRPYGYTF.

Only a few counts were recorded for this clonotype. The J gene is TRBJ2-4, the V gene TRBV7-9; 9 nucleotides agree with TRBD1. The CDR3 is made up of 15 amino acids. The germline V gene encodes CDR1 SEHNR and CDR2 FQNEAQ (reference sequence). With V trimmed by 5 bases and J by 8 bases, 10 bases remained unmatched. CDR3 protein: CASSKVGTGPDIQYF. DNA of the CDR3: TGTGCCAGCAGCAAAGTCGGGACAGGGCCTGACATTCAGTACTTC.

This clonotype was detected many times. The J gene is TRBJ1-2, the V gene TRBV4-3; TRBD1 is a possible D gene (6 bases). The germline gives CDR1 LGHNA, CDR2 YSLEER. V gave up 0 bases and J gave up 5 bases, with 16 bases separating them. The CDR3 contains 16 residues. DNA for the CDR3: TGCGCCAGCAGCCAAGACAGGGGAGAAGGCTTTTATGGCTACACCTTC. Translation gives CASSQDRGEGFYGYTF.

This clonotype was recorded at least ten times. The chain combines TRBV28 with TRBJ2-2, with 7 bases identical to TRBD2. Trimming cost V 4 bases and J 7 bases; bases outside gene matches: 3. Germline values: CDR1 MDHEN, CDR2 SYDVKM. The CDR3 sequence is 13 residues long. In nucleotides, the CDR3 is TGTGCCAGCAGTTGGGGGGGTATCGGGGAGCTGTTTTTT. Its translation is CASSWGGIGELFF. Based on the CDR3 plus reference TRBV28 and TRBJ2-2, the full variable domain is DVKVTQSSRYLVKRTGEKVFLECVQDMDHENMFWYRQDPGLGLRLIYFSYDVKMKEKGDIPEGYSVSREKKERFSLILESASTNQTSMYLCASSWGGIGELFFGEGSRLTVL.

This clonotype was picked up many times. V gene TRBV28 combines with J gene TRBJ2-7; D perhaps matches TRBD1 (6 bases). The germline gives CDR1 MDHEN, CDR2 SYDVKM. The CDR3 covers 14 residues. V was pared by 8 bases and J by 4 bases, with 18 bases between. This CDR3 is CASVPPGHLYEQYF. CDR3 DNA: TGTGCCAGCGTCCCCCCGGGACATTTGTACGAGCAGTACTTC. Together with reference TRBV28 and TRBJ2-7, the CDR3 gives the full variable domain: DVKVTQSSRYLVKRTGEKVFLECVQDMDHENMFWYRQDPGLGLRLIYFSYDVKMKEKGDIPEGYSVSREKKERFSLILESASTNQTSMYLCASVPPGHLYEQYFGPGTRLTVT.

This clonotype was counted at least ten times. The CDR3 DNA is TGTGCCAGCAGCAGAAGGGACAGTTCCTACGAGCAGTACTTC. The encoded protein is CASSRRDSSYEQYF. The chain carries TRBV6-1 and TRBJ2-7; TRBD1 agrees at 7 bases. Per the germline V gene, CDR1 is MNHNS and CDR2 is SASEGT. CDR3 length: 14 amino acids. Unmatched junction bases numbered 6, after V lost 6 bases and J lost 1 base.

This clonotype was observed many times. This sequence joins TRBV7-3 and TRBJ2-1, with TRBD2 identical over 9 bases. The CDR3 length is 15 residues. V lost 5 bases to trimming and J lost 4 bases; unmatched junction nucleotides: 6. Germline loops: CDR1 SGHTA, CDR2 FQGTGA. The CDR3 sequence is CASSPPAGGYNEQFF. CDR3 nucleotide sequence: TGTGCCAGCAGCCCTCCGGCGGGGGGGTACAATGAGCAGTTCTTC. The full variable domain, its missing parts supplied by reference TRBV7-3 and TRBJ2-1, is GAGVSQTPSNKVTEKGKYVELRCDPISGHTALYWYRQSLGQGPEFLIYFQGTGAADDSGLPNDRFFAVRPEGSVSTLKIQRTERGDSAVYLCASSPPAGGYNEQFFGPGTRLTVL.

This clonotype was found many times. This rearrangement joins TRBV29-1 to TRBJ2-7; 10 bases map to TRBD2. V lost 5 bases to trimming and J lost 3 bases; unmatched junction nucleotides: 7. Germline V gives CDR1 SQVTM, CDR2 ANQGSEA. The CDR3 runs 14 residues. The CDR3 DNA reads as TGCAGCGTTCAGACTAGCGGGCGGTTCTACGAGCAGTACTTC. Residues: CSVQTSGRFYEQYF.

V is TRBV20-1 and J is TRBJ1-2, with TRBD1 matching over 8 bases. CDR1 and CDR2 (germline): DFQATT, SNEGSKA (reference sequence). Losses at the gene ends were 6 bases for V and 7 bases for J; bases not matched to a gene: 10. The length of the CDR3 is 13 residues. The CDR3 DNA reads TGCAGTGCCCCAGTAGACAGGGGTGGTGGCTACACCTTC. Translation gives CSAPVDRGGGYTF.

This clonotype was seen at least ten times. The chain recombines TRBV6-2 or TRBV6-3 with TRBJ1-4, with D unclear. The V and J ends lost 2 bases and 7 bases respectively, with 11 bases between them. CDR1 is MNHEY and CDR2 is SVGEGT in the germline V gene. This CDR3 region has 14 residues. The CDR3 region has the DNA TGTGCCAGCAGTTACGAGCTAAGTCCTGAAAAACTGTTTTTT. Translation: CASSYELSPEKLFF.

This clonotype was observed at least ten times. The J gene is TRBJ1-1, the V gene TRBV14; TRBD1 agrees at 7 bases. V trimming: 0 bases; J trimming: 0 bases; junction bases outside the gene matches: 7. Germline-derived CDR1 and CDR2 are SGHDN and FVKESK. The length of the CDR3 is 17 residues. CDR3 DNA: TGTGCCAGCAGCCAAGATCAGGGGACAGTGCTGAACACTGAAGCTTTCTTT. This gives the protein CASSQDQGTVLNTEAFF. The complete variable domain, with remaining parts taken from reference TRBV14 and TRBJ1-1, reads EAGVTQFPSHSVIEKGQTVTLRCDPISGHDNLYWYRRVMGKEIKFLLHFVKESKQDESGMPNNRFLAERTGGTYSTLKVQPAELEDSGVYFCASSQDQGTVLNTEAFFGQGTRLTVV.

This clonotype was detected many times. The chain recombines TRBV7-9 with TRBJ2-2; D unresolved. CDR3 length: 14 residues. CDR1 SEHNR and CDR2 FQNEAQ come from the germline V gene (reference sequence). V was pared by 5 bases and J by 0 bases, with 7 bases between. DNA for the CDR3: TGTGCCAGCAGCATGTACTCGAACACCGGGGAGCTGTTTTTT. Translating gives CASSMYSNTGELFF. Combining the CDR3 with reference TRBV7-9 and TRBJ2-2 gives the whole variable domain DTGVSQNPRHKITKRGQNVTFRCDPISEHNRLYWYRQTLGQGPEFLTYFQNEAQLEKSRLLSDRFSAERPKGSFSTLEIQRTEQGDSAMYLCASSMYSNTGELFFGEGSRLTVL.

This clonotype was counted ten times or more. The V call is TRBV12-3 or TRBV12-4, the J call TRBJ2-1; the D gene is possibly TRBD2 (6 bases). The CDR3 length is 18 residues. Trimming took off 1 base at V and 8 bases at J, with 24 bases between the two ends. The CDR3 bases are TGTGCCAGCAGTTTAGGCGGGGTGGGCGTATTACGACAATATGAGCAGTTCTTC. Residues: CASSLGGVGVLRQYEQFF.

This chain links TRBV19 with TRBJ2-7; 7 nucleotides match TRBD2. The CDR3 runs 16 residues. The V gene end was trimmed by 6 bases and the J gene end by 2 bases; junction bases not matched to a gene: 13. CDR1 and CDR2 (germline): LNHDA, SQIVND (reference sequence). The CDR3 nucleotides read TGTGCCAGTAGCCGCGGACTAGGGGAGATACCCTACGAGCAGTACTTC. Its translation: CASSRGLGEIPYEQYF.

This clonotype has a count of ten or more. The rearrangement uses TRBV7-3 and TRBJ2-3, with a possible D match to TRBD2 (6 bases). Germline V gene data show CDR1 as SGHTA and CDR2 as FQGTGA. V shed 2 bases and J shed 3 bases, with 12 bases lying between them. This CDR3 is 15 amino acids long. This chain's CDR3 is CASSLQGGGTDTQYF. CDR3 DNA sequence: TGTGCCAGCAGCTTACAAGGTGGAGGGACAGATACGCAGTATTTT.

This clonotype was detected only a few times. CDR3 residues: CASSFLTENEKLFF. The CDR3 DNA sequence: TGTGCCAGCAGCTTTCTAACCGAAAATGAAAAACTGTTTTTT. The genes are TRBV7-8 and TRBJ1-4; D is uncertain. Between the trimmed V and J ends, which lost 3 bases and 5 bases, there was a span of 10 bases. This CDR3 spans 14 amino acids. Germline V gene lookup returns CDR1 SGHVS and CDR2 FQNEAQ.

This clonotype was seen many times. V is TRBV4-2 and J is TRBJ2-1, with 16 bases that match TRBD2. Germline V CDR1 and CDR2: LGHNA, YNFKEQ. This CDR3 is 16 amino acids long. J was trimmed by 7 bases and V by 6 bases; bases with no gene match: 6. CDR3 residues: CASSQGLAGGRNEQFF. Written as DNA, the CDR3 is TGTGCCAGCAGTCAGGGACTAGCGGGAGGGAGAAATGAGCAGTTCTTC.

This clonotype appeared many times. V usage is TRBV5-1 and J usage is TRBJ2-7; D unclear. Trimming cost V 4 bases and J 4 bases, with 12 bases left between them. The CDR3 is 13 amino acids. The germline CDR1 and CDR2 sequences are SGHRS and YFSETQ. The CDR3 protein is CASSRVGSYEQYF. CDR3 sequence (DNA): TGCGCCAGCAGCCGGGTGGGGTCATACGAGCAGTACTTC.

This clonotype was found many times. The chain employs TRBV4-2 and TRBJ2-7, with 8 bases lining up with TRBD2. This CDR3 comprises 16 residues. CDR1 and CDR2 (germline): LGHNA, YNFKEQ. V was pared by 0 bases and J by 2 bases, with 6 bases of the junction left unmatched. In nucleotides, the CDR3 is TGTGCCAGCAGCCAAGATGTGGTAGCGGGGACCTACGAGCAGTACTTC. Its translation is CASSQDVVAGTYEQYF.

This chain uses TRBV7-3 with TRBJ1-6; D gene ambiguous. Per germline, CDR1 SGHTA and CDR2 FQGTGA. V lost 5 bases to trimming and J lost 0 bases, with 20 bases between them. CDR3 size: 19 residues. The DNA for the CDR3 is TGTGCCAGCAGCCCCCTGGTGAGGATGTATAGCTCCTATAATTCACCCCTCCACTTT. Protein product: CASSPLVRMYSSYNSPLHF.

This clonotype showed up just a few times. V gene TRBV20-1 combines with J gene TRBJ2-5; no definite D call. Germline CDR1 and CDR2: DFQATT and SNEGSKA (reference sequence). The V gene lost 7 bases and the J gene lost 4 bases, with 13 bases spanning the gap. The CDR3 consists of 12 residues. The CDR3 sequence: CSVPMGRETQYF. CDR3 coding DNA: TGCAGTGTTCCGATGGGCAGAGAGACCCAGTACTTC.

In its sample, this clonotype was seen a few times. V gene TRBV25-1 combines with J gene TRBJ1-4, with 7 bases fitting TRBD1. The V gene's germline CDR1 is MGHDK and CDR2 SYGVNS. Trimming removed 5 bases from V and 3 bases from J; junction bases left unmatched: 6. The CDR3 is 15 residues long. DNA of the CDR3: TGTGCCAGCAGTCCACGGACAGGAGCTAATGAAAAACTGTTTTTT. It translates to CASSPRTGANEKLFF.

This clonotype was recorded many times. This chain joins TRBV11-1 and TRBJ2-1; TRBD2 matches 7 bases. The CDR3 runs 19 residues. Germline loops: CDR1 SGHAT, CDR2 FQDESV (reference sequence). Losses at the gene ends were 1 base for V and 0 bases for J; bases not matched to a gene: 12. The CDR3 loop reads CASSLERILAGRSYNEQFF. The CDR3 DNA is TGTGCCAGCAGCTTAGAGAGGATCTTAGCGGGCCGCTCCTACAATGAGCAGTTCTTC.

In this sample, this clonotype turned up many times. One junction end disagrees with the germline gene, perhaps due to a read error. V gene TRBV28 combines with J gene TRBJ2-3; 8 bases line up with TRBD1. CDR1 is MDHEN and CDR2 is SYDVKM in the germline V gene. This CDR3 spans 15 amino acids. The CDR3 DNA sequence: TGTGCCAGCAGTTTGGGCAGGGGGCTCACAGATACGCACTATTTT. Encoded protein: CASSLGRGLTDTHYF.

The chain carries TRBV6-1 and TRBJ2-7; D is undetermined. The CDR3 is 13 amino acids. Germline CDR1 MNHNS, CDR2 SASEGT. Trimming cost V 7 bases and J 2 bases, with 12 bases left between them. CDR3 protein: CASNTDGTYEQYF. In nucleotides, the CDR3 is TGTGCCAGCAATACCGACGGTACCTACGAGCAGTACTTC.